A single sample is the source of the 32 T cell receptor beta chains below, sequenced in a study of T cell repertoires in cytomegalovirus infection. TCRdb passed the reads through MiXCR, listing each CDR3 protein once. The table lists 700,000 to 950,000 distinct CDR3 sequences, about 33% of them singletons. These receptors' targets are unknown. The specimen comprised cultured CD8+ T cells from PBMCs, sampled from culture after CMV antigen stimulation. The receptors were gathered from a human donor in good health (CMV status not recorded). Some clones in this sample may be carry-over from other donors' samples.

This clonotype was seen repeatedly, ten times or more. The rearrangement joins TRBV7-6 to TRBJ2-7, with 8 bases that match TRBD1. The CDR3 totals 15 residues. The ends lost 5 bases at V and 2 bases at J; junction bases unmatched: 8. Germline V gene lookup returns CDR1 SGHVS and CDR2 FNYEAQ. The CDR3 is CASSPQGDSTYEQYF. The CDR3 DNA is TGTGCCAGCAGCCCACAGGGGGATAGCACCTACGAGCAGTACTTC.

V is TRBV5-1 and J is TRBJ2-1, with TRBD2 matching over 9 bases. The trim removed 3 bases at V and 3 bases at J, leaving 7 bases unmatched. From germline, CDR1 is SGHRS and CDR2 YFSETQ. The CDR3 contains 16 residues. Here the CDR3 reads CASSSHSGGIYNEQFF. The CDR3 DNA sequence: TGCGCCAGCAGCTCCCACAGCGGGGGGATCTACAATGAGCAGTTCTTC.

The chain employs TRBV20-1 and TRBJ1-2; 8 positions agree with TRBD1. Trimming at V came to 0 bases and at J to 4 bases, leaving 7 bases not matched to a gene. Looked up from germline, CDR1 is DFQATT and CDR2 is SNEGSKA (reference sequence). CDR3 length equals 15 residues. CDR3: CSARDSAGGGYGYTF. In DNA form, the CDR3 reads TGCAGTGCTAGAGATTCGGCAGGGGGCGGCTATGGCTACACCTTC.

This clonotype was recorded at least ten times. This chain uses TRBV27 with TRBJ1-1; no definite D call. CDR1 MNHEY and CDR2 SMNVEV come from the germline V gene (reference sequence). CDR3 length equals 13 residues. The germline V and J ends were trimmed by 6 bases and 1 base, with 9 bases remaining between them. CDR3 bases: TGTGCCAGCAGCTTAGTACGGAACACTGAAGCTTTCTTT. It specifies CASSLVRNTEAFF.

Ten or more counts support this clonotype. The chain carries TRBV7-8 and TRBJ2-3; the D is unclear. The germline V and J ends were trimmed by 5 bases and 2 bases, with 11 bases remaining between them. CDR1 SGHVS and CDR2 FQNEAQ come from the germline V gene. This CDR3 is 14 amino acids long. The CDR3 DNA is TGTGCCAGCAGCCCCTTCGGTGACACAGATACGCAGTATTTT. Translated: CASSPFGDTDTQYF.

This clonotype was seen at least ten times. As DNA, the CDR3 is TGTGCCAGCAGTGAACATCTGGGGCCGAACACTGAAGCTTTCTTT. Translation: CASSEHLGPNTEAFF. This chain links TRBV2 with TRBJ1-1, with a weak D call TRBD1 (5 bases). This CDR3 comprises 15 residues. CDR1 and CDR2 from the germline V gene are SNHLY and FYNNEI. V was shortened by 2 bases and J by 1 base, with 11 bases between the two germline ends.

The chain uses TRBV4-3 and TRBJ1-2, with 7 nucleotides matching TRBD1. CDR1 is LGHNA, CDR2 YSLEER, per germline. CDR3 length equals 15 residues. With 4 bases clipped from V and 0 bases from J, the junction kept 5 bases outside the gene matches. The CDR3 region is CASSLRDSSNYGYTF. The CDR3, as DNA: TGCGCCAGCAGCCTCCGGGACAGTTCTAACTATGGCTACACCTTC.

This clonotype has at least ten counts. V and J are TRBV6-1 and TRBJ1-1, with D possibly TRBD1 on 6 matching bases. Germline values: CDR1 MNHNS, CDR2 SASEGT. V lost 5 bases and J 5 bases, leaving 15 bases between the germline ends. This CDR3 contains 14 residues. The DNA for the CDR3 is TGTGCCAGCAGTAACAACAGGGCTCGAACTGAAGCTTTCTTT. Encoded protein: CASSNNRARTEAFF.

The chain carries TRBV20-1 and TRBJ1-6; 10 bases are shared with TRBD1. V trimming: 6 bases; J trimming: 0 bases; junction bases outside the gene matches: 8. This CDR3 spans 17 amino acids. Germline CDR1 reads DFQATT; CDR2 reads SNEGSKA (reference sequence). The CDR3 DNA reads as TGCAGTGCAACCGGGACAGGGGCTCTCTCCTATAATTCACCCCTCCACTTT. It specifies CSATGTGALSYNSPLHF.

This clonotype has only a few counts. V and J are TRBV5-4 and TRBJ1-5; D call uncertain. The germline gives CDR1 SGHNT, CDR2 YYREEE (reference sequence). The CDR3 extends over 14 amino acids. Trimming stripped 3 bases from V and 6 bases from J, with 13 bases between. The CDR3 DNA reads TGTGCCAGCAGCTCGGAGGGTGTATTTCAGCCCCAGCATTTT. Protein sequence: CASSSEGVFQPQHF.

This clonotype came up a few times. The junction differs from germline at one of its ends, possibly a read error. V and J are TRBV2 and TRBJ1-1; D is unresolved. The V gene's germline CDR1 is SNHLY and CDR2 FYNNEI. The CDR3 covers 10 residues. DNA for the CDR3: TGTGCCAGCAGTGGAAGCCGAACCATCTTT. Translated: CASSGSRTIF.

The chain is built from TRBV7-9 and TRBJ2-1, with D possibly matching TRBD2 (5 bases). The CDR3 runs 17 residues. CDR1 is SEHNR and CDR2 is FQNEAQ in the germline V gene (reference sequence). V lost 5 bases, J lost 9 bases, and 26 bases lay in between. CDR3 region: CASSSAQVSWTRGEQFF. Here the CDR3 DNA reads TGTGCCAGCAGCAGCGCGCAGGTATCATGGACTCGTGGTGAGCAGTTCTTC.

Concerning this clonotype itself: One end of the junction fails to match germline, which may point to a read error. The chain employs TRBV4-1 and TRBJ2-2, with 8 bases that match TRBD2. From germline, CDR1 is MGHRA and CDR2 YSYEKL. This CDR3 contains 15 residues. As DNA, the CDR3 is TGTGCCAGCAGCCAAGCGGGGGTGAACACCGGGGAGCTGTTTTTT. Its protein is CASSQAGVNTGELFF.

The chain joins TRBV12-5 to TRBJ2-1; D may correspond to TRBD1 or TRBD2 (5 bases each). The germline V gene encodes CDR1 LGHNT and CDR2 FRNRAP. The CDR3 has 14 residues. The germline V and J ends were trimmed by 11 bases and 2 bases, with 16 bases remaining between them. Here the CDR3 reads CAFPGTAAYNEQFF. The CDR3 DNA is TGTGCTTTTCCGGGGACGGCGGCCTACAATGAGCAGTTCTTC.

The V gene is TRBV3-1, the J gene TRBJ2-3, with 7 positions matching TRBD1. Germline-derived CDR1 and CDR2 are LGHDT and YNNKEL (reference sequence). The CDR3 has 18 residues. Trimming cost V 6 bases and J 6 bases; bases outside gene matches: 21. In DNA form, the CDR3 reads TGTGCCAGCAGTTTACCTTCCAAGGGGGCGGAAGGTGATGATACGCAGTATTTT. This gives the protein CASSLPSKGAEGDDTQYF.

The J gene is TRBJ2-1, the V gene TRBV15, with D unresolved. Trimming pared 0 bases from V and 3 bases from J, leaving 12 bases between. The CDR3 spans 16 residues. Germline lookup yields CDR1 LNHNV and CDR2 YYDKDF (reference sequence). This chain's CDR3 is CATSRDPSGDYNEQFF. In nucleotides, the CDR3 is TGTGCCACCAGCAGAGATCCGAGTGGGGACTACAATGAGCAGTTCTTC.

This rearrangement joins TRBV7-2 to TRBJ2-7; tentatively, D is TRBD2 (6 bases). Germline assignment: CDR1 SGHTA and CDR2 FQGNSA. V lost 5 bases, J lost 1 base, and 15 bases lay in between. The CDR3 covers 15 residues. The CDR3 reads CASSQDRERSYEQYF. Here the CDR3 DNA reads TGTGCCAGCAGCCAGGACCGGGAGAGGTCCTACGAGCAGTACTTC.

CDR3 in DNA: TGTGCCAGCAGGGCTGTCCGCGGTAGGTACGAGCAGTACGTC. Protein sequence: CASRAVRGRYEQYV. This chain links TRBV3-1 with TRBJ2-7; unclear D gene. CDR1 is LGHDT, CDR2 YNNKEL, per germline (reference sequence). V was pared by 6 bases and J by 4 bases, with 16 bases between. There are 14 residues in the CDR3.

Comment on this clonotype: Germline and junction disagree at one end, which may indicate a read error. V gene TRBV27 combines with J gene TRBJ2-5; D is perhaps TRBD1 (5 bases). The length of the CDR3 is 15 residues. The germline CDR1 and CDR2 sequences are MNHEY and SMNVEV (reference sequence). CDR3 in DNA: TGTGCCAACAGTTTATCGCGGTGGGGCTGGGAGACCCAGTACTTC. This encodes CANSLSRWGWETQYF.

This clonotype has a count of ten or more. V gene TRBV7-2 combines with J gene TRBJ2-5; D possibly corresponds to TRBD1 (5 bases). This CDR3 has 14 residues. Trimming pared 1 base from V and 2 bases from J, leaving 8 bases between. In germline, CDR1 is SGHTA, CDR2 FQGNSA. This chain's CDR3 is CASSLGQTQETQYF. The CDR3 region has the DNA TGTGCCAGCAGCTTAGGACAGACTCAAGAGACCCAGTACTTC. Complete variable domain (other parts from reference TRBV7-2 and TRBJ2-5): GAGVSQSPSNKVTEKGKDVELRCDPISGHTALYWYRQSLGQGLEFLIYFQGNSAPDKSGLPSDRFSAERTGGSVSTLTIQRTQQEDSAVYLCASSLGQTQETQYFGPGTRLLVL.

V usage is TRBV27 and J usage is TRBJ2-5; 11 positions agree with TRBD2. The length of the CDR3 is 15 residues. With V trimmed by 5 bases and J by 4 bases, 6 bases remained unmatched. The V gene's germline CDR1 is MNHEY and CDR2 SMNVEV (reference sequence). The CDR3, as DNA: TGTGCCAGCAGTCCTAGCGGGGGGCTAGGAGAGACCCAGTACTTC. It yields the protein CASSPSGGLGETQYF.

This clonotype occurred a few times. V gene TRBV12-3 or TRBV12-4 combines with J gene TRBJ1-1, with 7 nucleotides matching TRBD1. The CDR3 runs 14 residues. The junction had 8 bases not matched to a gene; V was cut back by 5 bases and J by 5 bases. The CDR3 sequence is CASSPLDRFTEAFF. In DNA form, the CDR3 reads TGTGCCAGCAGTCCCCTGGACAGGTTTACTGAAGCTTTCTTT.

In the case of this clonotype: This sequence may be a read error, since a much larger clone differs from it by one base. CDR3 nucleotides: TGTGCCAGCAGCCACCGACTAGCCTCAGATACGCAGTATTTT. Its translation: CASSHRLASDTQYF. The chain is built from TRBV5-4 and TRBJ2-3, with 7 bases identical to TRBD2. The CDR3 sequence is 14 residues long. Germline V gene data show CDR1 as SGHNT and CDR2 as YYREEE (reference sequence). V shed 4 bases, J shed 4 bases, and the junction held 6 bases outside the gene matches.

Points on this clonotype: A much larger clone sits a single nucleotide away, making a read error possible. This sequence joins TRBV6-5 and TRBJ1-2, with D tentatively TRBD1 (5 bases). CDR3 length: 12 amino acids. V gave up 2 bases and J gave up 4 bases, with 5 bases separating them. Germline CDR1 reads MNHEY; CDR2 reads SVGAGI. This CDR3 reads CASSYGGYGYTF. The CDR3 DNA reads TGTGCCAGCAGTTACGGGGGCTATGGCTACACCTTC.

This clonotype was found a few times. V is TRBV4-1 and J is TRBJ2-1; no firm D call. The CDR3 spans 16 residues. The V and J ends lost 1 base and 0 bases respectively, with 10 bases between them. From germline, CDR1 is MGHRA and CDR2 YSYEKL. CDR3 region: CASSQVGLSSYNEQFF. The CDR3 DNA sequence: TGCGCCAGCAGCCAAGTAGGTTTGAGCTCCTACAATGAGCAGTTCTTC.

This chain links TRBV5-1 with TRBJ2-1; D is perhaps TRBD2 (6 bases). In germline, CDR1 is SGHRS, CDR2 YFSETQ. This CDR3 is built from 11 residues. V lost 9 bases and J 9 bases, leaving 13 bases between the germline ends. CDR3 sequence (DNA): TGCGCCACCCAGGAGGGCCCTGAGCAGTTCTTC. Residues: CATQEGPEQFF.

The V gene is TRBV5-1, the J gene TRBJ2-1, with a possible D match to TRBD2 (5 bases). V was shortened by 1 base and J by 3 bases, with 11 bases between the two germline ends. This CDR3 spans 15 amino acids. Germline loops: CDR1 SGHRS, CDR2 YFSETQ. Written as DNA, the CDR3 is TGCGCCAGCAGCTTGAAAAGCGGCAGCTACAATGAGCAGTTCTTC. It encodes CASSLKSGSYNEQFF.

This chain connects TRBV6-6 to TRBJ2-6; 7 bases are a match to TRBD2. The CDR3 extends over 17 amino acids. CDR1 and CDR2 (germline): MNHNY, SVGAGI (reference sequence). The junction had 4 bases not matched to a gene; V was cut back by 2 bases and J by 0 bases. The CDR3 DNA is TGTGCCAGCAGTTACCCCTCGGGGGGCTCTGGGGCCAACGTCCTGACTTTC. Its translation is CASSYPSGGSGANVLTF.

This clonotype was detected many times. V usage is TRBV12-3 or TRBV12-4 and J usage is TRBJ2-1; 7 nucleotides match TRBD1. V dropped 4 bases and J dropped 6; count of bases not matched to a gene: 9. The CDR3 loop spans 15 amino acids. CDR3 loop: CASSYPGQSPNEQFF. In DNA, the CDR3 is TGTGCCAGCAGTTACCCGGGACAGTCACCCAATGAGCAGTTCTTC.

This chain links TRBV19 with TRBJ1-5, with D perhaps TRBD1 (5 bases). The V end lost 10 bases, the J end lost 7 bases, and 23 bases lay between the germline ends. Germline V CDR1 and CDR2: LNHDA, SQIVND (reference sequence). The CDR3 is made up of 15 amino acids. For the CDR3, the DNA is TGTGCCACCACGGCTACCGGGGGGAGCGCCCAGCCCCAGCATTTT. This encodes CATTATGGSAQPQHF. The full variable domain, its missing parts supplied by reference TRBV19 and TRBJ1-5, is DGGITQSPKYLFRKEGQNVTLSCEQNLNHDAMYWYRQDPGQGLRLIYYSQIVNDFQKGDIAEGYSVSREKKESFPLTVTSAQKNPTAFYLCATTATGGSAQPQHFGDGTRLSIL.

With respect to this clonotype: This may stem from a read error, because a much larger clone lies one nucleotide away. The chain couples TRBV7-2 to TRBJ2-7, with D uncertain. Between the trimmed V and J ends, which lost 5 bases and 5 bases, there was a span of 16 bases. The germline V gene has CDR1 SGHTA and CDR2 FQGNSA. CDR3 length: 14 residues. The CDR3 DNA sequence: TGTGCCAGCAGCCTCAACGAGCTTACCCACGAGCAGTACTTC. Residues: CASSLNELTHEQYF.

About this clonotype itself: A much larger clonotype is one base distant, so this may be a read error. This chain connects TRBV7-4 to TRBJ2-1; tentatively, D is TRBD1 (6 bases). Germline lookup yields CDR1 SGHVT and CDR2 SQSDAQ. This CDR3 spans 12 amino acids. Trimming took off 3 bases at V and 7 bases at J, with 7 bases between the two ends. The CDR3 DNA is TGTGCCAGCAGCTTCGGACAGAATGAGCAGTTCTTC. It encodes CASSFGQNEQFF.